This TCR beta chain emerged from a study of beta chain features in type 1 diabetes. Study-level background: Similarity in age, gender and cell yields was seen between patients and healthy donors.

Points from the study as a whole: Shorter templates might be favored by PCR, equally in patients and controls. Among patients with Type 1 diabetes, TCRB CDR3s were moderately but significantly shorter in every one of the four CD4+ subsets.

Note on this clone: Its antigen is unknown.

The authors reverse transcribed all of the isolated RNA, so sequencing captured expressed TCRB transcripts. TCRdb's copy holds only in-frame clones and misses some; the assay was immunoSEQ multiplex PCR. The sample comprises approximately 730,000 clones, around an eighth of which are singletons, and approximately 0.02% rests with the top ten. The CDR3 covers 14 residues. V was trimmed by 0 bases and J by 4 bases, leaving 9 bases between them. The germline gives CDR1 SNHLY, CDR2 FYNNEI. The chain uses TRBV2 and TRBJ1-2; possible D gene TRBD1, 6 bases. The sample taken for sequencing was naive CD4+ T cells from blood. The source is a man between 18 and 29 years old with type 1 diabetes. The CDR3 nucleotides read TGTGCCAGCAGTGAAGCTGGGACACTCTATGGCTACACCTTC. It encodes CASSEAGTLYGYTF. Drawing the rest from reference TRBV2 and TRBJ1-2, the complete variable domain is EPEVTQTPSHQVTQMGQEVILRCVPISNHLYFYWYRQILGQKVEFLVSFYNNEISEKSEIFDDQFSVERPDGSNFTLKIRSTKLEDSAMYFCASSEAGTLYGYTFGSGTRLTVV.